Listed below are T cell receptor beta chains from one sample, sequenced in a study of CD8 T cells in Susac syndrome. One entry per CDR3 protein, called by TCRdb with MiXCR from the immunoSEQ multiplex PCR reads. This sample yields approximately 300,000 distinct CDR3 sequences, of which about 82% are seen a single time; around 0.22% belongs to the top ten. Sample: CD8+ T cells from PBMCs. The receptors come from a human donor with multiple sclerosis. Both conserved end residues are part of each CDR3. Each record gives: V gene, CDR3 length, clone size, D gene, J gene, CDR3 DNA, CDR3 protein. The D gene is left open where the match is weak. Size is omitted from some rows. Given values are once, few, many or a class for expanded clones.

TRBV28,16,NA,NA,TRBJ2-3,TGTGCCAGCACCACTCTGAGCCGTCATAGGGCAGATACGCAGTATTTT,CASTTLSRHRADTQYF
TRBV5-1,16,NA,NA,TRBJ2-3,TGCGCCAGCAGCTCTCCGACAGTATACTCCACAGATACGCAGTATTTT,CASSSPTVYSTDTQYF
TRBV7-2,14,NA,TRBD2,TRBJ2-7,TGTGCCAGCAGCTTTTTTACCGGGGGGTACGAGCAGTACTTC,CASSFFTGGYEQYF
TRBV28,16,NA,NA,TRBJ1-5,TGTGCCAGCAGTTTAAGGTTGGGGATAGCGGTCCAGCCCCAGCATTTT,CASSLRLGIAVQPQHF
TRBV6-1,16,NA,TRBD1,TRBJ2-2,TGTGCCAGCAGGCCCTCCCGGGACAGGGGGACCGGGGAGCTGTTTTTT,CASRPSRDRGTGELFF
TRBV12-5,16,NA,TRBD1,TRBJ2-2,TGTGCTAGTGGTCTGACTCAGGGGGCTGGCACCGGGGAGCTGTTTTTT,CASGLTQGAGTGELFF
TRBV7-9,15,NA,TRBD1,TRBJ1-2,TGTGCCAGCAGCCTGCGGGACAGCCTTAACTATGGCTACACCTTC,CASSLRDSLNYGYTF
TRBV28,11,NA,NA,TRBJ1-5,TGTGCCAGCAGTTTAGGTCTCCCCCAGCATTTT,CASSLGLPQHF
TRBV19,14,NA,NA,TRBJ1-5,TGTGCCACCACTGGGGAGTTCGTGGATCAGCCCCAGCATTTT,CATTGEFVDQPQHF
TRBV10-3,14,once,NA,TRBJ2-5,TGTGCCATCAGTGATATTAGCGGCCAAGAGACCCAGTACTTC,CAISDISGQETQYF
TRBV7-2,16,NA,NA,TRBJ1-1,TGTGCCAGCAGCTTAGTAGTCCCTGAAGGAAACACTGAAGCTTTCTTT,CASSLVVPEGNTEAFF
TRBV7-9,14,once,NA,TRBJ2-4,TGTGCCAGCAGCACTTGGACAGAGGAAAACATTCAGTACTTC,CASSTWTEENIQYF
TRBV7-9,13,NA,NA,TRBJ2-1,TGTGTCAGCAGCTTAGTAGGATGGAATGAGCAGTTCTTC,CVSSLVGWNEQFF